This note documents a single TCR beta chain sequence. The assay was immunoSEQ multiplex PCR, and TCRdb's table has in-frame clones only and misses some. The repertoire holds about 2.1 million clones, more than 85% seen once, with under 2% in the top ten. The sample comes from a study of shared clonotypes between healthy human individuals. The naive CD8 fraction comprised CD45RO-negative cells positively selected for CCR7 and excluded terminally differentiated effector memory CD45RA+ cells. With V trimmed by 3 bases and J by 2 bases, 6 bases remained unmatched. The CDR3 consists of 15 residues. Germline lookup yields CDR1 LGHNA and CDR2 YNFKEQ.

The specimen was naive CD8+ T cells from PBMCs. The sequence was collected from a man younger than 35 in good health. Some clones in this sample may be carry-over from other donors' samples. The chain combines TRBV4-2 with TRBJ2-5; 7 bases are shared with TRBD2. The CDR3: CASSQPGLTQETQYF. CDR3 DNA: TGTGCCAGCAGCCAGCCGGGACTAACACAAGAGACCCAGTACTTC.